Listed below are T cell receptor beta chains from one sample, sequenced in a study of OX40 agonist ivuxolimab in advanced cancers. The assay was immunoSEQ multiplex PCR, and TCRdb's table has in-frame clones only and misses some. The sample lists tens of thousands of clones, about 88% seen once, with 4.1% in the top ten. The sequencing used CD4+ or CD8+ T cells sorted from blood, collected in a trial of the OX40 agonist ivuxolimab. All receptors come from an adult with an advanced solid tumor such as melanoma, head and neck, liver or kidney cancer. The CDR3 runs from the conserved cysteine through the conserved F or W. A D gene is named only where the DNA matches it firmly. Clone size, where shown, is once, few, many, or a class for clones that have expanded.

j_gene | v_gene | abundance | d_gene | CDR3nt | CDR3aa
TRBJ1-6 | TRBV27 | NA | TRBD1 | TGTGCCAGCAGTGACAGGGGAGGTTCACCCCTCCACTTT | CASSDRGGSPLHF
TRBJ1-2 | TRBV4-2 | NA | NA | TGTGCCAGCAGCCACCCCGGACCCACCCCTTATGGCTACACCTTC | CASSHPGPTPYGYTF
TRBJ2-2 | TRBV10-3 | NA | TRBD2 | TGTGCCATCAGGTCCCAGGAGCGGGGTAACACCGGGGAGCTGTTTTTT | CAIRSQERGNTGELFF
TRBJ1-5 | TRBV5-1 | once | NA | TGCGCCAGCATTAAAATCTGTTCCGGGGGCGAGCAGCCCCAGCATTTT | CASIKICSGGEQPQHF
TRBJ2-1 | TRBV4-1 | NA | TRBD2 | TGCGCCAGCAGCCAAGACTGGAGCGGGAGGACCAATGAGCAGTTCTTC | CASSQDWSGRTNEQFF
TRBJ2-3 | TRBV9 | once | TRBD2 | TGTGCCAGCAGCGTAAGGCTAGCGGGCACAGATACGCAGTATTTT | CASSVRLAGTDTQYF
TRBJ1-1 | TRBV30 | NA | NA | TGTGCCTGGAGTTTGGCAGCAGAAGCTTTCTTT | CAWSLAAEAFF
TRBJ1-5 | TRBV7-2 | NA | NA | TGTGCCAGCAGCTCCCACCTTAGCAATCAGCCCCAGCATTTT | CASSSHLSNQPQHF
TRBJ2-3 | TRBV25-1 | NA | TRBD2 | TGTGCCAGCAGAAGGACTAGCGGGGGTTCAGATACGCAGTATTTT | CASRRTSGGSDTQYF
TRBJ1-5 | TRBV28 | NA | NA | TGTGCCAGCAGTTTACGGGGACCCAATCAGCCCCAGCATTTT | CASSLRGPNQPQHF
TRBJ1-4 | TRBV30 | NA | NA | TGTGCCTGGAGTGTAAGGCTCAATGAAAAACTGTTTTTT | CAWSVRLNEKLFF
TRBJ1-6 | TRBV5-1 | NA | NA | TGCGCCAGCAGCTTTTCAGGACCCCCCATTTCACCCCTCCACTTT | CASSFSGPPISPLHF
TRBJ2-7 | TRBV15 | NA | NA | TGTGCCACCAGCAGGGGGTTGGGGGTCTCCTACGAGCAGTACTTC | CATSRGLGVSYEQYF
TRBJ2-3 | TRBV6-1 | NA | TRBD2 | TGTGCCAGCAGACTAGCGAGCGCAGATACGCAGTATTTT | CASRLASADTQYF
TRBJ2-3 | TRBV7-7 | NA | TRBD1 | TGTGCTAGCAGCTTAGCGACCGGACAGGGTCCAGATACGCAGTATTTT | CASSLATGQGPDTQYF
TRBJ2-2 | TRBV7-9 | NA | NA | TGTGCCAGCAGCTTACTAGCGCACGGGGAGCTGTTTTTT | CASSLLAHGELFF
TRBJ2-5 | TRBV28 | NA | NA | TGTGCCAGCAGTTTTCTAGGGACTCAAGAGACCCAGTACTTC | CASSFLGTQETQYF